A selection of T cell receptor beta chains follows, all from one sample in a study of cytomegalovirus exposure and HLA in healthy donors. Only in-frame clones appear in the TCRdb table, and some are missing; sequencing was by immunoSEQ multiplex PCR. This sample's table has just over 40,000 clones. Sequencing was performed on PBMCs. Receptors originate from a man aged 30 to 39 in good health and CMV-seronegative. CDR3s include the opening cysteine and the closing phenylalanine or tryptophan. Each record gives: D gene, J gene, V gene, CDR3 DNA, CDR3 protein. D genes are given only for firm matches.

-	TRBJ1-3	TRBV5-4	TGTGCCAGCAGCTTCTCTTCTGGAAACACCATATATTTT	CASSFSSGNTIYF
-	TRBJ2-5	TRBV7-2	TGTGCCAGCAGCTCCCCGCCGGAGGGACCGTCCGGGGAGACCCAGTACTTC	CASSSPPEGPSGETQYF
TRBD1	TRBJ2-5	TRBV29-1	TGCAGCGTTGGACAGGGGGCAATCGGGGAGACCCAGTACTTC	CSVGQGAIGETQYF
-	TRBJ2-7	TRBV5-1	TGCGCCAGCAGCTTATACAGGGAAATGGACGAGCAGTACTTC	CASSLYREMDEQYF
TRBD1	TRBJ1-1	TRBV5-1	TGCGCCAGCAGCTCCGGGACAGGGGTAGGCCTTAACACTGAAGCTTTCTTT	CASSSGTGVGLNTEAFF
-	TRBJ2-7	TRBV7-9	TGTGCCAGCAGCACAAGGGGAAGGAGGGACTACGAGCAGTACTTC	CASSTRGRRDYEQYF
-	TRBJ1-4	TRBV7-6	TGTGCCAGCAGCTTAGGGGCAGTTAATGAAAAACTGTTTTTT	CASSLGAVNEKLFF
TRBD2	TRBJ2-3	TRBV2	TGTGCCAGCAGGCCGGGACTAGCGGGGTTTACGCAGTATTTT	CASRPGLAGFTQYF
-	TRBJ1-5	TRBV2	TGTGCCAGCAGTGAGAAAACCCAATCAGCCCAGCATTTT	CASSEKTQSAQHF
-	TRBJ1-5	TRBV30	TGTGCCTGGAGTGTAGAAAGCTCGGGTTCGTTCCAGCATTTT	CAWSVESSGSFQHF
TRBD1	TRBJ1-2	TRBV5-4	TGTGCCAGCAGCTTGGTGGGGACAGGGACCGCTAACTATGGCTACACCTTC	CASSLVGTGTANYGYTF
-	TRBJ2-3	TRBV7-2	TGTGCCAGCAGCTTAGAGGAATCGGGGACAGATACGCAGTATTTT	CASSLEESGTDTQYF
TRBD1	TRBJ2-3	TRBV5-4	TGTGCCAGCAGCACGGGACAGCTTACAGATACGCAGTATTTT	CASSTGQLTDTQYF
TRBD2	TRBJ2-1	TRBV30	TGTGCCTGGAGTCTAGCGGGAGCAGGGAGGGAGCAGTTCTTC	CAWSLAGAGREQFF
TRBD1	TRBJ2-7	TRBV6-5	TGTGCCAGCAGTTACGGGGACAGGGGCCGCGAGCAGTACTTC	CASSYGDRGREQYF
TRBD2	TRBJ2-1	TRBV4-2	TGTGCCAGCAGCCAGGGACTAGGGGAATACAATGAGCAGTTCTTC	CASSQGLGEYNEQFF
-	TRBJ1-3	TRBV7-8	TGTGCCAGCAGCTTAGAAAGGGGACTCTCTGGAAACACCATATATTTT	CASSLERGLSGNTIYF
-	TRBJ2-7	TRBV15	TGTGCCACCAGCAGGAGGGTCCTTCAAGACGAGCAGTACTTC	CATSRRVLQDEQYF
-	TRBJ1-5	TRBV19	TGTGCCAGTAGTCCAAGAGTCGCCAATCAGCCCCAGCATTTT	CASSPRVANQPQHF
-	TRBJ1-1	TRBV27	TGTGCCAGCAGTCCTCGACAGAAATTGAACACTGAAGATTTCTTT	CASSPRQKLNTEDFF
TRBD1	TRBJ2-5	TRBV12-5	TGTGCTAGTGGTTTGGCGGACAGGGGTGGCGAGACCCAGTACTTC	CASGLADRGGETQYF
-	TRBJ1-5	TRBV27	TGTGCCAGCAGTCCCGTTGAGAGTACGGGGGATCAGCCCCAGCATTTT	CASSPVESTGDQPQHF
-	TRBJ1-5	TRBV10-3	TGTGCCATCAGTGAGGGGAGGGAAAGCAATCAGCCCCAGCATTTT	CAISEGRESNQPQHF